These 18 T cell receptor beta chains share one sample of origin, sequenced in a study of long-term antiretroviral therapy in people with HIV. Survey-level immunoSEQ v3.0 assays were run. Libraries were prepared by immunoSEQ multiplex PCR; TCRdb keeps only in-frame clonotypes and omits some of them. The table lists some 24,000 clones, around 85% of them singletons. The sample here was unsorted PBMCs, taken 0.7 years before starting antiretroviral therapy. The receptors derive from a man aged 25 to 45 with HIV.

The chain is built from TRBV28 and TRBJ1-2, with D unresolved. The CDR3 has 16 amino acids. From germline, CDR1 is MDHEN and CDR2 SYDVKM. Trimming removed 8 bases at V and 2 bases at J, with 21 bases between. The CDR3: CASSEGLGYSNYGYTF. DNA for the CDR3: TGTGCCAGCTCGGAGGGTCTGGGGTATTCAAACTATGGCTACACCTTC.

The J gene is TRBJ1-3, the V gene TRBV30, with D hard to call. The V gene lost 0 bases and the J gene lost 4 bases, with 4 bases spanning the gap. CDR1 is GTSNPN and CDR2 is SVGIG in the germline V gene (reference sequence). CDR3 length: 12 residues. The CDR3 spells CAWSVRGNTIYF. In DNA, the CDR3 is TGTGCCTGGAGTGTACGAGGAAACACCATATATTTT.

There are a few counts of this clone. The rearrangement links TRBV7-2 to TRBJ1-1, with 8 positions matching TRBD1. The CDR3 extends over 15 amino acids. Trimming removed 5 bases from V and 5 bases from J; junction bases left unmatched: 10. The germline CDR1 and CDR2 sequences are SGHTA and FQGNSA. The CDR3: CASSTGQGSWTEAFF. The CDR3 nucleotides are TGTGCCAGCAGCACCGGACAGGGTTCGTGGACTGAAGCTTTCTTT.

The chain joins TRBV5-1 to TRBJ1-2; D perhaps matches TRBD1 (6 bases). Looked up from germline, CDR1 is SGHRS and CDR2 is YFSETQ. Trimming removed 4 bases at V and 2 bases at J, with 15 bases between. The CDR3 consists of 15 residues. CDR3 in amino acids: CASSPWTDTNYGYTF. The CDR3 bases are TGCGCCAGCAGCCCCTGGACAGACACCAACTATGGCTACACCTTC. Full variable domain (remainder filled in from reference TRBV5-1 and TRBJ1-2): KAGVTQTPRYLIKTRGQQVTLSCSPISGHRSVSWYQQTPGQGLQFLFEYFSETQRNKGNFPGRFSGRQFSNSRSEMNVSTLELGDSALYLCASSPWTDTNYGYTFGSGTRLTVV.

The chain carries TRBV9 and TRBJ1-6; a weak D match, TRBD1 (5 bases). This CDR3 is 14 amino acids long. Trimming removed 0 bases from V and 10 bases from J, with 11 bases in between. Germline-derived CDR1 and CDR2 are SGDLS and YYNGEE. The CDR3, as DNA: TGTGCCAGCAGCGTAGCTAAACGGGGGTCACCCCTCCACTTT. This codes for CASSVAKRGSPLHF. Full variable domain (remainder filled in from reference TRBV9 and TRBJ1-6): DSGVTQTPKHLITATGQRVTLRCSPRSGDLSVYWYQQSLDQGLQFLIQYYNGEERAKGNILERFSAQQFPDLHSELNLSSLELGDSALYFCASSVAKRGSPLHFGNGTRLTVT.

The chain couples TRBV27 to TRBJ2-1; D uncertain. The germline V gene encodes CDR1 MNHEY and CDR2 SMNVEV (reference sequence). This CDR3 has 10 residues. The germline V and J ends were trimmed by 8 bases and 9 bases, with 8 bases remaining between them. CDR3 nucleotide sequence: TGTGCCAGCGGGCGTGCTGAGCAGTTCTTC. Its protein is CASGRAEQFF.

The CDR3 DNA follows: TGCGCCAGCAGCCAAGCTCTCGGAAGGATGGAGCAGTTCTTC. It translates to CASSQALGRMEQFF. The rearrangement uses TRBV4-3 and TRBJ2-1; D is uncertain. This CDR3 is 14 amino acids long. Trimming removed 1 base from V and 10 bases from J, with 14 bases in between. Per germline, CDR1 LGHNA and CDR2 YSLEER.

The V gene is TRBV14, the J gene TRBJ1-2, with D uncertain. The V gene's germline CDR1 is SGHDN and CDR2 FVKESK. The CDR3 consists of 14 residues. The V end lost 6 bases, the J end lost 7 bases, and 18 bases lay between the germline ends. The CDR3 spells CASSKAEGVGGYTF. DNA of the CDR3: TGTGCCAGCAGTAAAGCGGAGGGAGTGGGTGGCTACACCTTC. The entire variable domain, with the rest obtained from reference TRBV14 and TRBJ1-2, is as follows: EAGVTQFPSHSVIEKGQTVTLRCDPISGHDNLYWYRRVMGKEIKFLLHFVKESKQDESGMPNNRFLAERTGGTYSTLKVQPAELEDSGVYFCASSKAEGVGGYTFGSGTRLTVV.

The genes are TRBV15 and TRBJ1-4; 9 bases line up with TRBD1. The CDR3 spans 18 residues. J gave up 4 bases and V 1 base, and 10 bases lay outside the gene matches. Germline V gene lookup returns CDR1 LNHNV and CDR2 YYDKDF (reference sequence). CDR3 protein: CATSRVPGQGHGNEKLFF. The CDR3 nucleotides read TGTGCCACCAGCAGAGTGCCGGGACAGGGTCACGGTAATGAAAAACTGTTTTTT.

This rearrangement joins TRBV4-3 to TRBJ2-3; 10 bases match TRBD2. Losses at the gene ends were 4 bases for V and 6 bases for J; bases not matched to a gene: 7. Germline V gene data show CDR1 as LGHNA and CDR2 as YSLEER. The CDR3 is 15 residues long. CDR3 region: CASSPRGSGRDTQYF. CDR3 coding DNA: TGCGCCAGCAGCCCACGGGGTAGCGGGAGGGATACGCAGTATTTT.

The CDR3 loop is CGSGRGYQETQYF. The CDR3 DNA is TGTGGTTCCGGGAGAGGGTACCAAGAGACCCAGTACTTC. The chain combines TRBV28 with TRBJ2-5, with D possibly matching TRBD2 (6 bases). CDR3 length equals 13 residues. Germline V lookup: CDR1 MDHEN, CDR2 SYDVKM. Drawing the rest from reference TRBV28 and TRBJ2-5, the complete variable domain is DVKVTQSSRYLVKRTGEKVFLECVQDMDHENMFWYRQDPGLGLRLIYFSYDVKMKEKGDIPEGYSVSREKKERFSLILESASTNQTSMYLCGSGRGYQETQYFGPGTRLLVL.

As DNA, the CDR3 is TGTGCCTGGAGCGTCGGCTCTGGAAACACCATATATTTT. Residues: CAWSVGSGNTIYF. This chain uses TRBV30 with TRBJ1-3; D is uncertain. The V and J ends lost 3 bases and 0 bases respectively, with 6 bases between them. Germline lookup yields CDR1 GTSNPN and CDR2 SVGIG (reference sequence). CDR3 length equals 13 residues.

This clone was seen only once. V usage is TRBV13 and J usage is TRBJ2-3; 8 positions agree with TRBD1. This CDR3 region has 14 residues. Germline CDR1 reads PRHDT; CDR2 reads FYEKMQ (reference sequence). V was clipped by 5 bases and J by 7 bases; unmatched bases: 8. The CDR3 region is CASSQDRDRNTQYF. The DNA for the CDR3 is TGTGCCAGCAGCCAGGACAGGGATAGAAATACGCAGTATTTT.

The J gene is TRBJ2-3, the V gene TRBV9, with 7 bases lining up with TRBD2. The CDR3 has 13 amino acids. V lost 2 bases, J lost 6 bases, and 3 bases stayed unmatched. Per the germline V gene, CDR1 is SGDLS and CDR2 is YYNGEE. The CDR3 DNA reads TGTGCCAGCAGCGTTACTAGCGTTGATACGCAGTATTTT. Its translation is CASSVTSVDTQYF.

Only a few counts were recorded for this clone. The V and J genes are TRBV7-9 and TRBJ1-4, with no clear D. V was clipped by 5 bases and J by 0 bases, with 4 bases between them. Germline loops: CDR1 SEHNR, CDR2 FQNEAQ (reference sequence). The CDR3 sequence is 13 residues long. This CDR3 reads CASSRATNEKLFF. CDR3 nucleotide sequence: TGTGCCAGCAGCCGTGCAACTAATGAAAAACTGTTTTTT.

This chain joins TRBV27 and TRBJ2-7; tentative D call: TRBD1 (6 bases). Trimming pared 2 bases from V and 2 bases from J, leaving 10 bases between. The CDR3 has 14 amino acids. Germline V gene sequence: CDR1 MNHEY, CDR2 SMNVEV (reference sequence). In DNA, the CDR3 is TGTGCCAGCAGTTTAGGGGGACAACCCTACGAGCAGTACTTC. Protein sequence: CASSLGGQPYEQYF.

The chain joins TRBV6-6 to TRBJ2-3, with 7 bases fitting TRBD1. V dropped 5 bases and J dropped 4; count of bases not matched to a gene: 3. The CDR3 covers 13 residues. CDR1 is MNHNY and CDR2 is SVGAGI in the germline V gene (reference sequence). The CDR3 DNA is TGTGCCAGCAGTCTGACAGGGCCAGATACGCAGTATTTT. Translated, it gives CASSLTGPDTQYF.

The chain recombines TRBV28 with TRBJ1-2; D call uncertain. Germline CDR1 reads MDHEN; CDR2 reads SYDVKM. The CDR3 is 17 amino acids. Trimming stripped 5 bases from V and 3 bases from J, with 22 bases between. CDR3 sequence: CASSPPRAGRFDYGYTF. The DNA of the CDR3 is TGTGCCAGCAGTCCGCCTAGGGCAGGCCGCTTCGACTATGGCTACACCTTC.